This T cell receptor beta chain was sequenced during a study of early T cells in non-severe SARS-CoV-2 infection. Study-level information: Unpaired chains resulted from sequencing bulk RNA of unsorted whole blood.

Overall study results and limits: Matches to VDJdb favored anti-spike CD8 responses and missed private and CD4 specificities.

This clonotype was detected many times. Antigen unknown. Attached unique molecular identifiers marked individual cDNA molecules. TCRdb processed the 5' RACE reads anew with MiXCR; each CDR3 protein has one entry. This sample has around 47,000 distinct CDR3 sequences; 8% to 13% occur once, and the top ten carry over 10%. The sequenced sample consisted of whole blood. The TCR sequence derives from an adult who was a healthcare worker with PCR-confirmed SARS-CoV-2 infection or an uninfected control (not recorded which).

As DNA, the CDR3 is TGTGCCAGCAGCGCCGCAGGTAACCAAGAGACCCAGTACTTC. Its translation is CASSAAGNQETQYF. V usage is TRBV9 and J usage is TRBJ2-5; D is unresolved. V lost 3 bases and J 0 bases, leaving 9 bases between the germline ends. Germline V CDR1 and CDR2: SGDLS, YYNGEE. CDR3 length equals 14 residues.